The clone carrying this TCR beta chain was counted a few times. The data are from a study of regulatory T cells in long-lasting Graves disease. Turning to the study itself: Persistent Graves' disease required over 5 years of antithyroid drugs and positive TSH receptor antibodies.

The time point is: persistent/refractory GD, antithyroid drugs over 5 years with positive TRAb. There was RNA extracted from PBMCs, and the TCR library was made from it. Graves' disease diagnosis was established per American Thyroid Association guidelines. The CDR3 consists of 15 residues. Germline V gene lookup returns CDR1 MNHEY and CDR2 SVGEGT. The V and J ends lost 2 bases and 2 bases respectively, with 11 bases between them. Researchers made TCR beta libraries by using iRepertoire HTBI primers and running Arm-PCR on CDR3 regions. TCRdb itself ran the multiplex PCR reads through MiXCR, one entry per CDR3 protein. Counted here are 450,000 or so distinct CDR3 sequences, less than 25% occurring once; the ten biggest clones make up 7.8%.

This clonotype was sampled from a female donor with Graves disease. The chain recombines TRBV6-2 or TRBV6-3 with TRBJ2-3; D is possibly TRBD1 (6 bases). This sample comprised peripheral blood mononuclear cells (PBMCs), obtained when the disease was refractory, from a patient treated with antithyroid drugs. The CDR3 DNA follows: TGTGCCAGCAGTTACCGACCAGGGGACACAGATACGCAGTATTTT. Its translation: CASSYRPGDTDTQYF.